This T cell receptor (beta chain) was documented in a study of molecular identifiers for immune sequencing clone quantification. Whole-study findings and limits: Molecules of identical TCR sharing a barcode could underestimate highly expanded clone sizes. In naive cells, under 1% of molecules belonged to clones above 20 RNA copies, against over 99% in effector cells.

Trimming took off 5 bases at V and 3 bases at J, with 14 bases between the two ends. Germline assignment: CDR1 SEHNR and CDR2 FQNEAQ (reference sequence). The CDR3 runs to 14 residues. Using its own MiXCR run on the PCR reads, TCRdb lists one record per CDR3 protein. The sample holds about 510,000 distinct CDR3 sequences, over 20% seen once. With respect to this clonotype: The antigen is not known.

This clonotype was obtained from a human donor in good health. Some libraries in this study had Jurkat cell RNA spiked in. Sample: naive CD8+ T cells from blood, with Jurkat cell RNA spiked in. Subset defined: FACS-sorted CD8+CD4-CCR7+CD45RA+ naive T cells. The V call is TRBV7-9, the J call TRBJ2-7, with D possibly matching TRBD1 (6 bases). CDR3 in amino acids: CASSGTGLYYEQYF. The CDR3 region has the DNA TGTGCCAGCAGCGGAACAGGGCTGTACTACGAGCAGTACTTC.